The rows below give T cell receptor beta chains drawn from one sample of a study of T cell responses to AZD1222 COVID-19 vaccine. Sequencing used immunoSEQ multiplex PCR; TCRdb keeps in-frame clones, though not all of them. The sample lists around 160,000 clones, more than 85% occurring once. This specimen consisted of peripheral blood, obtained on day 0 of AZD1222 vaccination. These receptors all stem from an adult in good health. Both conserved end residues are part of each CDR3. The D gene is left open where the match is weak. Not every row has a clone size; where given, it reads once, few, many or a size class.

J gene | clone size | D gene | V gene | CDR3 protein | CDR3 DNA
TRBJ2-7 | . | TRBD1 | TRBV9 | CASSAGKGTGGHEQYF | TGTGCCAGCAGCGCCGGAAAAGGGACAGGAGGTCACGAGCAGTACTTC
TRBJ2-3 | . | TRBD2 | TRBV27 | CASRIAGDTGDTQYF | TGTGCCAGCCGAATAGCGGGAGACACAGGAGATACGCAGTATTTT
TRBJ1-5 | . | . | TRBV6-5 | CASSYRAGRNQPQHF | TGTGCCAGCAGTTACCGCGCGGGTCGCAATCAGCCCCAGCATTTT
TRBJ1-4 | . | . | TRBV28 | CASSHEPLNEKLFF | TGTGCCAGCAGCCACGAACCTCTTAATGAAAAACTGTTTTTT
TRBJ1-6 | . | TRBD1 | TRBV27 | CASSLSSGQLLLPLHF | TGTGCCAGCAGTTTATCGTCGGGACAGCTCTTATTACCCCTCCACTTT
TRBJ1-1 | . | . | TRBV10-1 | CASSRTPTRGAFF | TGCGCCAGCAGTAGGACACCAACGAGAGGGGCTTTCTTT
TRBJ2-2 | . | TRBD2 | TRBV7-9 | CASSKSSGKNTGELFF | TGTGCCAGCAGCAAATCTAGCGGGAAGAACACCGGGGAGCTGTTTTTT
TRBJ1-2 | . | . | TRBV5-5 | CASSLGRRSDYGYTF | TGTGCCAGCAGCTTGGGCAGGCGAAGTGACTATGGCTACACCTTC
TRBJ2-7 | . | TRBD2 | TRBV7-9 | CASSFNGRAYEQYF | TGTGCCAGCAGCTTCAACGGGAGGGCCTACGAGCAGTACTTC
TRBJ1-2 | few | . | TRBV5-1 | CASSSRDGLYGYTF | TGCGCCAGCAGCTCCCGGGACGGACTCTATGGCTACACCTTC
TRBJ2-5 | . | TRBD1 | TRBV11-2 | CASSLGLSQGKETQYF | TGTGCCAGCAGCTTAGGGTTATCACAGGGGAAAGAGACCCAGTACTTC
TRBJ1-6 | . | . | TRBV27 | CASSLEGVITPLHF | TGTGCCAGCAGTTTGGAGGGAGTTATTACACCCCTCCACTTT
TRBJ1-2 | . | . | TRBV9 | CASNKGDGYTF | TGTGCCAGCAATAAGGGAGATGGCTACACCTTC
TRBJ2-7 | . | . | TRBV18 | CASSLLPYEQYF | TGTGCCAGCTCACTACTACCCTACGAGCAGTACTTC
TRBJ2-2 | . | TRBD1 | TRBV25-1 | CASNPTGVGELFF | TGTGCCAGCAACCCGACAGGGGTCGGGGAGCTGTTTTTT
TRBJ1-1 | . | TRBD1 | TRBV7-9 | CASSFTGDTEAFF | TGTGCCAGCAGCTTCACAGGGGACACTGAAGCTTTCTTT
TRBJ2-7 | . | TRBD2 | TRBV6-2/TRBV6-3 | CASSLTSGSHEQYF | TGTGCCAGCAGTTTGACTAGCGGGAGCCACGAGCAGTACTTC
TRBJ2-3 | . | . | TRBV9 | CASSVNTDTQYF | TGTGCCAGCAGCGTAAATACAGATACGCAGTATTTT
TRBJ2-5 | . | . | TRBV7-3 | CASSFGRNQETQYF | TGTGCCAGCAGCTTCGGACGGAACCAAGAGACCCAGTACTTC
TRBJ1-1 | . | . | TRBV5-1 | CASSLLRGASTEAFF | TGCGCCAGCAGCTTGCTTAGGGGCGCAAGCACTGAAGCTTTCTTT
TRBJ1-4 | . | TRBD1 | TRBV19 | CASSRLGGPGGEKLFF | TGTGCCAGTAGTAGGCTCGGCGGGCCAGGGGGTGAAAAACTGTTTTTT
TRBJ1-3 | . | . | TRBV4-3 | CASSQDMSSGNTIYF | TGCGCCAGCAGCCAAGATATGAGTTCTGGAAACACCATATATTTT
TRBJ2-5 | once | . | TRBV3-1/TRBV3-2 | CASSQPPQETQYF | TGTGCCAGCAGCCAACCGCCCCAAGAGACCCAGTACTTC
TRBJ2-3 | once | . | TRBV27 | CASTRQDTQYF | TGTGCCAGCACGAGGCAGGATACGCAGTATTTT
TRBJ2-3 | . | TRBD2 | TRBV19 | CASSATAGVSIDTQYF | TGTGCCAGTAGTGCTACAGCGGGGGTATCAATAGATACGCAGTATTTT
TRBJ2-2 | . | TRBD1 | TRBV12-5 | CASGRGQVNTGELFF | TGTGCTAGTGGCCGGGGACAGGTTAACACCGGGGAGCTGTTTTTT
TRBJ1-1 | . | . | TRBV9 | CASSPWTDLRGAEAFF | TGTGCCAGCAGCCCCTGGACCGACCTACGGGGGGCTGAAGCTTTCTTT
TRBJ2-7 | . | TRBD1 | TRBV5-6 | CASSLRGQYYEQYF | TGTGCCAGCAGCTTGCGGGGACAGTACTACGAGCAGTACTTC
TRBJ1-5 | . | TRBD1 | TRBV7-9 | CASSSSNRGESNQPQHF | TGTGCCAGCAGCTCCTCCAACAGGGGTGAGAGCAATCAGCCCCAGCATTTT
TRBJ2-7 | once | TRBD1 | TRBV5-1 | CASSSGQGYSEQYF | TGCGCCAGCAGTTCCGGACAGGGGTATAGTGAGCAGTACTTC
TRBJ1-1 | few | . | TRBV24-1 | CATRGSGAALNTEAFF | TGTGCCACCAGAGGTAGCGGGGCAGCGTTGAACACTGAAGCTTTCTTT
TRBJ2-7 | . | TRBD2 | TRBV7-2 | CASSFLAGSSYEQYF | TGTGCCAGCAGCTTTTTAGCGGGGAGCTCCTACGAGCAGTACTTC
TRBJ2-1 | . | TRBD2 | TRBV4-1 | CASSQEPGLEGVNEQFF | TGCGCCAGCAGCCAAGAACCGGGACTAGAAGGGGTCAATGAGCAGTTCTTC
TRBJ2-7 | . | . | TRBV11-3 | CASSPGDLTNEQYF | TGTGCCAGCAGCCCGGGGGACCTTACCAACGAGCAGTACTTC
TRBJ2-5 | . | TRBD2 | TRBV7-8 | CASSLTSGTYPQETQYF | TGTGCCAGCAGCTTGACTAGCGGGACCTACCCTCAGGAGACCCAGTACTTC
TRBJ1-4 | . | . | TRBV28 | CASSFLGMPFNEKLFF | TGTGCCAGCAGTTTCCTCGGAATGCCTTTTAATGAAAAACTGTTTTTT
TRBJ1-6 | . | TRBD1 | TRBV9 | CASSVNSGQGANSPLHF | TGTGCCAGCAGCGTAAACTCAGGACAGGGGGCGAATTCACCCCTCCACTTT
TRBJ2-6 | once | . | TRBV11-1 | CASSLQGGSVTDVLTF | TGTGCCAGCAGCTTACAGGGGGGAAGCGTAACCGACGTCCTGACTTTC
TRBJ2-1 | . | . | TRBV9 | CASSVGTTVYNEQFF | TGTGCCAGCAGCGTAGGGACTACCGTCTACAATGAGCAGTTCTTC